These 15 T cell receptor beta chains were sequenced from one sample in a study of OX40 agonist ivuxolimab in advanced cancers. Clones were read by immunoSEQ multiplex PCR, and TCRdb kept only the in-frame ones, dropping some. The sample carries about 45,000 clones, roughly 80% recorded once. The specimen was CD4+ or CD8+ T cells sorted from blood, collected in a trial of the OX40 agonist ivuxolimab. All receptors come from an adult with an advanced solid tumor such as melanoma, head and neck, liver or kidney cancer.

The chain uses TRBV7-6 and TRBJ2-7; D possibly corresponds to TRBD2 (5 bases). There are 14 residues in the CDR3. V lost 0 bases to trimming and J lost 0 bases, with 6 bases between them. CDR1 is SGHVS and CDR2 is FNYEAQ in the germline V gene. The CDR3 region has the DNA TGTGCCAGCAGCTTAGCCGGGATCTCCTACGAGCAGTACTTC. It codes for CASSLAGISYEQYF.

The chain carries TRBV6-5 and TRBJ1-6; 7 nucleotides align to TRBD1. From germline, CDR1 is MNHEY and CDR2 SVGAGI. Trimming at V came to 5 bases and at J to 10 bases, leaving 11 bases not matched to a gene. The CDR3 is 15 amino acids. The CDR3 DNA follows: TGTGCCAGCAGTACAGTCCCGACAGGGAAGTCACCCCTCCACTTT. Protein sequence: CASSTVPTGKSPLHF.

The chain combines TRBV6-5 with TRBJ2-1, with D possibly being TRBD2 (6 bases). The length of the CDR3 is 14 residues. Germline values: CDR1 MNHEY, CDR2 SVGAGI. Deletions cut 6 bases from V and 5 bases from J, with 14 bases between. The CDR3 DNA follows: TGTGCCAGCAGCCCCGGGAGCCCTGACAATGAGCAGTTCTTC. Translated, it gives CASSPGSPDNEQFF.

V and J are TRBV29-1 and TRBJ1-2, with D hard to call. In germline, CDR1 is SQVTM, CDR2 ANQGSEA. The CDR3 covers 13 residues. V lost 5 bases and J 1 base, leaving 11 bases between the germline ends. The CDR3 protein is CSVLTGSNYGYTF. For the CDR3, the DNA is TGCAGCGTTTTGACGGGGAGTAACTATGGCTACACCTTC.

The chain has TRBV29-1 and TRBJ2-7; tentatively, D is TRBD1 or TRBD2 (5 bases each). Germline CDR1 is SQVTM and CDR2 is ANQGSEA. V was shortened by 6 bases and J by 3 bases, with 18 bases between the two germline ends. This CDR3 has 14 amino acids. For the CDR3, the DNA is TGCAGCGTATCCGGCCGGGACGGCGTCTACGAGCAGTACTTC. The encoded protein is CSVSGRDGVYEQYF.

This sequence joins TRBV5-6 and TRBJ2-3; D ambiguous. This CDR3 has 11 amino acids. The V gene lost 1 base and the J gene lost 6 bases, with 3 bases spanning the gap. In germline, CDR1 is SGHDT, CDR2 YYEEEE. The CDR3 region has the DNA TGTGCCAGCAGCTTGATGGATACGCAGTATTTT. Its translation is CASSLMDTQYF.

The chain carries TRBV28 and TRBJ2-1; the D gene could be TRBD1 or TRBD2 (5 bases each). The CDR3 totals 15 residues. Germline V lookup: CDR1 MDHEN, CDR2 SYDVKM. Between the trimmed V and J ends, which lost 6 bases and 0 bases, there was a span of 12 bases. CDR3 region: CASSSSGSSYNEQFF. In nucleotides, the CDR3 is TGTGCCAGCAGCAGCTCAGGGAGCTCCTACAATGAGCAGTTCTTC.

The V gene is TRBV7-9, the J gene TRBJ2-1, with TRBD1 identical over 7 bases. The CDR3 runs 14 residues. J lost 5 bases, V lost 5 bases, and 6 bases had no gene match. Germline CDR1 reads SEHNR; CDR2 reads FQNEAQ (reference sequence). The CDR3 region has the DNA TGTGCCAGCAGCCCCGGGACAGCGAACAATGAGCAGTTCTTC. Protein: CASSPGTANNEQFF.

V usage is TRBV19 and J usage is TRBJ2-1; D unclear. The V end lost 7 bases, the J end lost 2 bases, and 6 bases lay between the germline ends. CDR1 LNHDA and CDR2 SQIVND come from the germline V gene (reference sequence). The CDR3 is made up of 12 amino acids. Here the CDR3 reads CASTETYNEQFF. The CDR3 DNA sequence: TGTGCCAGTACTGAGACCTACAATGAGCAGTTCTTC.

There are a few counts of this clone. The chain recombines TRBV27 with TRBJ2-1; tentatively, D is TRBD1 (6 bases). Deletions cut 3 bases from V and 8 bases from J, with 14 bases between. Germline values: CDR1 MNHEY, CDR2 SMNVEV (reference sequence). This CDR3 has 14 residues. CDR3 in DNA: TGTGCCAGCAGTTTTGGAACAGGGTTCTATGAGCAGTTCTTC. Its translation: CASSFGTGFYEQFF.

The chain recombines TRBV6-5 with TRBJ2-1; D uncertain. Trimming cost V 0 bases and J 8 bases, with 11 bases left between them. This CDR3 has 14 amino acids. Germline V gene lookup returns CDR1 MNHEY and CDR2 SVGAGI. The CDR3 sequence: CASSYSKLMYEQFF. In DNA, the CDR3 is TGTGCCAGCAGTTACTCGAAGCTGATGTATGAGCAGTTCTTC.

The CDR3 spells CASSPATGTGVFDTQYF. CDR3 sequence (DNA): TGCGCCAGCAGCCCGGCAACCGGGACAGGGGTTTTCGATACGCAGTATTTT. The chain uses TRBV4-1 and TRBJ2-3, with 10 bases that match TRBD1. The trim removed 4 bases at V and 6 bases at J, leaving 13 bases unmatched. There are 17 residues in the CDR3. The germline CDR1 and CDR2 sequences are MGHRA and YSYEKL.

The rearrangement joins TRBV7-2 to TRBJ1-1, with a weak D call TRBD1 (5 bases). The V gene's germline CDR1 is SGHTA and CDR2 FQGNSA. The CDR3 runs to 13 residues. The V and J ends lost 4 bases and 5 bases respectively, with 11 bases between them. The CDR3 DNA is TGTGCCAGCAGCTCCTCGGGGCTTACTGAAGCTTTCTTT. This encodes CASSSSGLTEAFF.

The DNA of the CDR3 is TGTGCCAGCAGCTTGCAGGGAGACATTCAGTACTTC. This sequence encodes CASSLQGDIQYF. The V call is TRBV5-6, the J call TRBJ2-4; tentatively, D is TRBD1 or TRBD2 (5 bases each). CDR1 is SGHDT, CDR2 YYEEEE, per germline. The CDR3 contains 12 residues. Trimming shortened V by 1 base and J by 8 bases, and 7 bases separated the two germline ends.

DNA for the CDR3: TGTGCCAGCAGCCCCCGCCACAGCTACGAGCAGTACTTC. Its translation is CASSPRHSYEQYF. The rearrangement uses TRBV11-3 and TRBJ2-7; no clear D gene. The V gene lost 5 bases and the J gene lost 3 bases, with 11 bases spanning the gap. CDR1 SGHNT and CDR2 YENEEA come from the germline V gene. The CDR3 covers 13 residues.